The clone carrying this TCR beta chain has only a few counts. The antigen is unknown. Sample-barcoded 5' priming and a J-beta primer mix drove a second PCR of roughly 6 to 12 cycles. From the 5' RACE reads, TCRdb called clonotypes with MiXCR, one entry per CDR3 protein. The sample contains fewer than 1.5 million distinct CDR3 sequences, approximately 40% of which appear only once. The data belong to a study of blood T cells in healthy people across ages. The wider study: When template switching was applied, about one barcoded beta molecule was captured per two T cells.

Extractions gave at least 5.5 micrograms of total RNA per sample. Germline CDR1 and CDR2: LGHDT and YNNKEL (reference sequence). V was shortened by 1 base and J by 0 bases, with 10 bases between the two germline ends. This CDR3 is 17 amino acids long. Study outcomes and limitations: Estimates of total diversity, which came from one million sequenced T cells, were considered to be underestimates.

The TCR sequence derives from a woman younger than 35 in good health. Sequenced material: blood. The chain has TRBV3-1 and TRBJ2-6; D may correspond to TRBD1 or TRBD2 (5 bases each). The CDR3 DNA reads TGTGCCAGCAGCCAAGGTTTTGGGGGCTCTGGGGCCAACGTCCTGACTTTC. It encodes CASSQGFGGSGANVLTF.